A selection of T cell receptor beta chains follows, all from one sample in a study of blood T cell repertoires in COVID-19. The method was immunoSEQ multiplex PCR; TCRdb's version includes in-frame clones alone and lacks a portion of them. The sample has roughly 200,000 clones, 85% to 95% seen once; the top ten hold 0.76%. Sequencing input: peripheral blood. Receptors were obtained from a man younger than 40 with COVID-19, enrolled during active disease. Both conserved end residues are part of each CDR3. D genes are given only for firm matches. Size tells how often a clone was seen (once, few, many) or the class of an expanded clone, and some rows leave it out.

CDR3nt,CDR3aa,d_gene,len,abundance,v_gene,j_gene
TGTGCCAGCAGCGTAGGTGGGGGGGCGCACACAGATACGCAGTATTTT,CASSVGGGAHTDTQYF,.,16,.,TRBV9,TRBJ2-3
TGTGCCAGTAGTCCCCGGCGAGACAGGGGGCCAAAGGTGCCCGGGGAGCTGTTTTTT,CASSPRRDRGPKVPGELFF,TRBD1,19,.,TRBV19,TRBJ2-2
TGTGCCAGCTCACCCACGGTGAATGAGCAGTTCTTC,CASSPTVNEQFF,.,12,.,TRBV18,TRBJ2-1
TGTGCCAGCGCAGGTAGCAGAGGACTGACAGATACGCAGTATTTT,CASAGSRGLTDTQYF,.,15,.,TRBV19,TRBJ2-3
TGTGCCAGCAGCTTAGGTGCGGGGGGGCAAAGTGAGCAGTTCTTC,CASSLGAGGQSEQFF,TRBD2,15,.,TRBV13,TRBJ2-1
TGCGCCAGCAGAGGACAGGGGTCCGGGGAGCTGTTTTTT,CASRGQGSGELFF,TRBD1,13,.,TRBV10-1,TRBJ2-2
TGTGCCAGCAGTAAGGGACAGGGCACTGAAGCTTTCTTT,CASSKGQGTEAFF,TRBD1,13,.,TRBV12-3/TRBV12-4,TRBJ1-1
TGTGCTAGTGGTTTGGTAGGACTGCGTTCTGGGGAGACCCAGTACTTC,CASGLVGLRSGETQYF,.,16,.,TRBV12-5,TRBJ2-5
TGTGCCAGTACAACAGGGCCCTATGGCTACACCTTC,CASTTGPYGYTF,.,12,.,TRBV19,TRBJ1-2
TGTGCCAGCAGGACCCCGGGGAATAACTATGGCTACACCTTC,CASRTPGNNYGYTF,.,14,.,TRBV5-4,TRBJ1-2
TGCAGTGCTACAGGGACCTACGAGCAGTACTTC,CSATGTYEQYF,.,11,.,TRBV20-1,TRBJ2-7
TGTGCCAGCAGCCCAAGACTAGCGGGGGGCCGAGATACGCAGTATTTT,CASSPRLAGGRDTQYF,TRBD2,16,once,TRBV11-2,TRBJ2-3
TGCGCCAGCAGCTTGGGCGGGCTTTCTGGAAACACCATATATTTT,CASSLGGLSGNTIYF,.,15,.,TRBV5-1,TRBJ1-3
TGTGCCAGTAGGCCGGGACAGGAGGATTACTCCTACGAGCAGTACTTC,CASRPGQEDYSYEQYF,TRBD1,16,once,TRBV19,TRBJ2-7
TGCGCCAGCAGCTTGCTACCGGGACAGACTTACACCGGGGAGCTGTTTTTT,CASSLLPGQTYTGELFF,TRBD1,17,.,TRBV5-1,TRBJ2-2
TGTGCCAGCAGGGGGACAGGAAGGGGAGACACCATATATTTT,CASRGTGRGDTIYF,TRBD1,14,once,TRBV27,TRBJ1-3
TGTGCCAGCAGCTATCTCACAGGTTACGAGCAGTACTTC,CASSYLTGYEQYF,.,13,.,TRBV11-1,TRBJ2-7
TGTGCCAGCAGCGGAGGACAGTTCGTCCCCTACAATGAGCAGTTCTTC,CASSGGQFVPYNEQFF,.,16,.,TRBV5-5,TRBJ2-1
TGCGCCAGCAGCTTGGTAGGCGGGAACACAGATACGCAGTATTTT,CASSLVGGNTDTQYF,.,15,.,TRBV5-1,TRBJ2-3
TGTGCCAGCAGTTTCCAAGGGGGGGGTTTAGAAAAACTGTTTTTT,CASSFQGGGLEKLFF,.,15,.,TRBV6-5,TRBJ1-4
TGTGCCAGCAGCCAAGTTTCTGGGGGACTACGGGGCACAGATACGCAGTATTTT,CASSQVSGGLRGTDTQYF,TRBD2,18,.,TRBV3-1/TRBV3-2,TRBJ2-3
TGTGCCTGGAGTGTAACGACTACCAATCAGCCCCAGCATTTT,CAWSVTTTNQPQHF,.,14,few,TRBV30,TRBJ1-5
TGCGCCAGCAGCTTCGACAGGGGAGCGGACACCTTC,CASSFDRGADTF,TRBD1,12,.,TRBV5-1,TRBJ1-2
TGTGCCAGCTCGACTCTGGGACTAGCGGGGCGGAGAGAAGATACGCAGTATTTT,CASSTLGLAGRREDTQYF,TRBD2,18,.,TRBV18,TRBJ2-3
TGTGCCAGCAGCCAGCGACAGGGAACCAATTCACCCCTCCACTTT,CASSQRQGTNSPLHF,TRBD1,15,.,TRBV7-2,TRBJ1-6
TGTGCCAGCAGAAGTACCCTATTGAACACTGAAGCTTTCTTT,CASRSTLLNTEAFF,.,14,.,TRBV6-5,TRBJ1-1
TGTGCCAGCAGGCCTATGGTGGACACTGAAGCTTTCTTT,CASRPMVDTEAFF,.,13,.,TRBV2,TRBJ1-1
TGCAGCGTCGACGGGACTAGCGGAGCAGATACGCAGTATTTT,CSVDGTSGADTQYF,TRBD2,14,.,TRBV29-1,TRBJ2-3
TGTGCCAGCAGCGCCGACAGGAGCTCCTACAATGAGCAGTTCTTC,CASSADRSSYNEQFF,.,15,.,TRBV9,TRBJ2-1
TGTGCCAGCAGCGCCCTGAGGGAAAACACTGAAGCTTTCTTT,CASSALRENTEAFF,.,14,.,TRBV9,TRBJ1-1
TGTGCCTGGAGTGTAGGGAGCCAAGAGACCCAGTACTTC,CAWSVGSQETQYF,.,13,once,TRBV30,TRBJ2-5
TGTGCCAGCAGCTCGGCGGGGGGCGTTGCGGAAAAACTGTTTTTT,CASSSAGGVAEKLFF,.,15,.,TRBV5-4,TRBJ1-4
TGTGCCAGCAGCCAGAACGCGGGGACCTACAATGAGCAGTTCTTC,CASSQNAGTYNEQFF,.,15,.,TRBV7-3,TRBJ2-1
TGTGCCAGTAGGCATCCGGGGAGGGCCGGGGAGCTGTTTTTT,CASRHPGRAGELFF,TRBD2,14,.,TRBV19,TRBJ2-2
TGTGCCAGCGGGGGGACAGGCCCGCACTACGAGCAGTACTTC,CASGGTGPHYEQYF,TRBD1,14,.,TRBV9,TRBJ2-7
TGTGCCAGCAGCCCCCGAACTAGCGTTGAGACCCAGTACTTC,CASSPRTSVETQYF,TRBD2,14,once,TRBV7-2,TRBJ2-5
TGTGCCAGCAGCGTCACCGGAGGGGGACAGGGGGCCCACGAGCAGTACTTC,CASSVTGGGQGAHEQYF,TRBD1,17,.,TRBV9,TRBJ2-7
TGTGCCACCACCCGGGGACAGCTCTCTGGAAACACCATATATTTT,CATTRGQLSGNTIYF,TRBD1,15,.,TRBV6-5,TRBJ1-3
TGTGCCAGCAACAGGGTTGGAAACACCATATATTTT,CASNRVGNTIYF,.,12,.,TRBV2,TRBJ1-3
TGTGCCTGGGGACTAGCGGCTAACGAGCAGTACTTC,CAWGLAANEQYF,TRBD2,12,.,TRBV30,TRBJ2-7
TGTGCCAGCAGCGAGCTAGCGGGGGCAGGTACGACCCAGTACTTC,CASSELAGAGTTQYF,TRBD2,15,.,TRBV3-1/TRBV3-2,TRBJ2-5
TGTGCCAGCAGCCAAGCCCTTGGGACAGGCCTGTTGTTTGCTCCCCTCCACTTT,CASSQALGTGLLFAPLHF,TRBD1,18,few,TRBV4-2,TRBJ1-6